This passage covers 20 T cell receptor beta chains from one sample sequenced in a study of tumor-infiltrating lymphocytes in oesophageal squamous cell carcinoma (TCRdb year 2016). TCRdb records Illumina HiSeq 2000 as the sequencer. TCRdb reanalyzed the raw reads on its own, using fastp at Q25 for trimming and MiXCR for clone calling, and kept in-frame beta chains. Each entry merges the rows of one CDR3 protein and shows their most common DNA and genes. The sample profile shows over 9,000 distinct CDR3 sequences; around 56% of them were found once. The ten largest account for roughly 50% of the sample. Sequenced sample: blood. These receptors all come from a female donor with esophageal squamous cell carcinoma.

V gene TRBV12-3 or TRBV12-4 combines with J gene TRBJ1-4; D is perhaps TRBD1 (6 bases). The V end was cut by 3 bases, the J end by 6 bases, with 14 bases between. The CDR3 runs 15 residues. CDR3 coding DNA: TGTGCCAGCAGTTTGGTGGACAGAGGGGATGAAAAACTGTTTTTT. It is translated as CASSLVDRGDEKLFF.

The chain joins TRBV7-2 to TRBJ2-4; D is ambiguous. Trimming took 6 bases from V and 13 from J, leaving 16 bases between them. The CDR3 is made up of 12 amino acids. Germline assignment: CDR1 SGHTA and CDR2 FQGNSA. The CDR3: CASSSISWKQYF. For the CDR3, the DNA is TGTGCCAGCAGTTCAATATCGTGGAAGCAGTACTTC. The full variable domain, completed using reference TRBV7-2 and TRBJ2-4, is GAGVSQSPSNKVTEKGKDVELRCDPISGHTALYWYRQSLGQGLEFLIYFQGNSAPDKSGLPSDRFSAERTGGSVSTLTIQRTQQEDSAVYLCASSSISWKQYFGAGTRLSVL.

The chain carries TRBV5-1 and TRBJ2-6; D is uncertain. Germline CDR1 is SGHRS and CDR2 is YFSETQ. This CDR3 comprises 13 residues. Trimming removed 7 bases from V and 3 bases from J, with 8 bases in between. The DNA for the CDR3 is TGCGCCAGCCAACAGATTGGGGCCAACGTCCTGACTTTC. It encodes CASQQIGANVLTF. Drawing the rest from reference TRBV5-1 and TRBJ2-6, the complete variable domain is KAGVTQTPRYLIKTRGQQVTLSCSPISGHRSVSWYQQTPGQGLQFLFEYFSETQRNKGNFPGRFSGRQFSNSRSEMNVSTLELGDSALYLCASQQIGANVLTFGAGSRLTVL.

The chain is built from TRBV6-1 and TRBJ2-6; D gene uncertain. Per the germline V gene, CDR1 is MNHNS and CDR2 is SASEGT. The CDR3 has 16 residues. V was cut by 1 base and J by 0 bases, with 7 bases left in between. The chain's CDR3 is CASSEVGLSGANVLTF. In nucleotides, the CDR3 is TGTGCCAGCAGTGAAGTGGGCCTCTCTGGGGCCAACGTCCTGACTTTC.

The V gene is TRBV10-3, the J gene TRBJ2-1, with D perhaps matching TRBD1 (6 bases). The V gene lost 3 bases and the J gene lost 7 bases, with 19 bases spanning the gap. The CDR3 covers 16 residues. Germline CDR1 is ENHRY and CDR2 is SYGVKD. The CDR3 loop reads CAISDLGAGTGNEQFF. The CDR3 nucleotides read TGTGCCATCAGTGATTTGGGGGCGGGTACCGGTAATGAGCAGTTCTTC.

Here the CDR3 DNA reads TGTGCCAGCAGCTTAGCGGGGACTACCCTAGATACGCAGTATTTT. Protein: CASSLAGTTLDTQYF. The V gene is TRBV7-6, the J gene TRBJ2-3; 7 nucleotides match TRBD2. Germline CDR1 SGHVS, CDR2 FNYEAQ. Trimming at V came to 0 bases and at J to 5 bases, leaving 5 bases not matched to a gene. The CDR3 length is 15 residues.

V gene TRBV7-2 combines with J gene TRBJ2-3; 9 nucleotides match TRBD1. The CDR3 has 15 amino acids. Germline V gene sequence: CDR1 SGHTA, CDR2 FQGNSA. J lost 5 bases, V lost 4 bases, and 7 bases had no gene match. The chain's CDR3 is CASSSGQGRVDTQYF. CDR3 DNA sequence: TGTGCCAGCAGCTCGGGACAGGGAAGGGTAGATACGCAGTATTTT.

The chain uses TRBV10-1 and TRBJ2-4; 8 nucleotides line up with TRBD1. The end of the DNA is better explained by TRBJ2-1, so the J call may be wrong. In germline, CDR1 is WNHNN, CDR2 SYGVQD (reference sequence). The length of the CDR3 is 16 residues. CDR3 bases: TGCGCCAGCAGAGCAGGCTCCGGGACAGGCTACAATGAGCAGTTCTTC. Protein sequence: CASRAGSGTGYNEQFF.

The chain recombines TRBV7-3 with TRBJ2-3, with D possibly TRBD2 on 5 matching bases. Near its end, the DNA agrees better with TRBJ2-7, so the J call may be wrong. The CDR3 runs to 13 residues. Germline CDR1 is SGHTA and CDR2 is FQGTGA. The CDR3 DNA follows: TGTGCCAGCAGCCCGGACTCCTACAATGAGCAGTACTTC. Its protein is CASSPDSYNEQYF.

This clonotype is medium-sized (0.01 to 0.1%) by share. The chain joins TRBV6-6 to TRBJ1-5; D is unresolved. V dropped 2 bases and J dropped 3 bases, with 5 bases sitting between them. CDR1 and CDR2 (germline): MNHNY, SVGAGI (reference sequence). This CDR3 has 13 amino acids. The CDR3 loop reads CASSYGANQPQHF. CDR3 nucleotides: TGTGCCAGCAGTTACGGAGCCAATCAGCCCCAGCATTTT.

This chain links TRBV10-3 with TRBJ2-5; 13 nucleotides agree with TRBD2. Trimming cost V 2 bases and J 5 bases; bases outside gene matches: 5. The CDR3 consists of 16 residues. Looked up from germline, CDR1 is ENHRY and CDR2 is SYGVKD. CDR3 coding DNA: TGTGCCATCAGTGAGGGACTAGCGGGAGTCACGGAGACCCAGTACTTC. Residues: CAISEGLAGVTETQYF.

The chain combines TRBV7-2 with TRBJ2-7, with 11 bases lining up with TRBD2. The closer fit of TRBJ2-5 to the DNA end suggests the J call may be wrong. The CDR3 contains 17 residues. Germline lookup yields CDR1 SGHTA and CDR2 FQGNSA. DNA for the CDR3: TGTGCCAGCATTCACACTCGAACTAGCGGGGGATCTGGGACCCAGTACTTC. Encoded protein: CASIHTRTSGGSGTQYF.

V is TRBV7-2 and J is TRBJ2-1, with TRBD1 matching over 10 bases. The J call is uncertain, as TRBJ2-5 better fits the DNA end. CDR1 is SGHTA and CDR2 is FQGNSA in the germline V gene. The CDR3 length is 17 residues. This CDR3 reads CASSSPSTGGTRGTQYF. The CDR3 DNA reads TGTGCCAGCAGCTCCCCCTCGACAGGGGGCACTCGAGGGACCCAGTACTTC.

This clonotype occurred a few times. The V and J genes are TRBV28 and TRBJ2-1, with 7 bases fitting TRBD1. After removal of 2 bases from V and 5 bases from J, the junction contained 3 bases not matched to a gene. The CDR3 runs 14 residues. CDR1 MDHEN and CDR2 SYDVKM come from the germline V gene. CDR3 nucleotide sequence: TGTGCCAGCAGTTTAGTGACAGGGCACAATGAGCAGTTCTTC. It codes for CASSLVTGHNEQFF.

Comment on this clonotype: The conserved final phenylalanine or tryptophan is absent from the CDR3, which likely points to a read error. The limits of the CDR3 on the DNA are not certain, so only TCRdb's listed CDR3 is given. The gene calls are TRBV28 and TRBJ2-1; TRBD2, the table's D call, was not compared with the DNA. The CDR3 spans 16 residues, counting both ends. Germline V gene data show CDR1 as MDHEN and CDR2 as SYDVKM. The CDR3 loop is CASKSQFANYGYTFGS.

J is TRBJ2-3 and V is TRBV3-1; 11 bases fit TRBD1. TRBJ2-7 matches the DNA end more closely, so the J call is doubtful. Germline loops: CDR1 LGHDT, CDR2 YNNKEL (reference sequence). This CDR3 contains 15 residues. In DNA form, the CDR3 reads TGTGCCAGCAGCCAAGTCGGACAGGGGGCCCGCGAGCAGTACTTC. Residues: CASSQVGQGAREQYF.

The genes are TRBV7-3 and TRBJ1-5; D is unclear. This CDR3 spans 14 amino acids. Germline V gives CDR1 SGHTA, CDR2 FQGTGA. V shed 5 bases and J shed 6 bases, with 14 bases lying between them. CDR3 in DNA: TGTGCCAGCAGCCCTAACCCGACGGGTCAGCCCCAGCATTTT. Translated: CASSPNPTGQPQHF. The variable domain in full, with the rest retrieved from reference TRBV7-3 and TRBJ1-5, is GAGVSQTPSNKVTEKGKYVELRCDPISGHTALYWYRQSLGQGPEFLIYFQGTGAADDSGLPNDRFFAVRPEGSVSTLKIQRTERGDSAVYLCASSPNPTGQPQHFGDGTRLSIL.

The J gene is TRBJ1-1, the V gene TRBV28, with 7 positions matching TRBD1. Trimming at V came to 5 bases and at J to 6 bases, leaving 12 bases not matched to a gene. Germline V gives CDR1 MDHEN, CDR2 SYDVKM. The CDR3 spans 15 residues. The CDR3 protein is CASSPPTTGKSEAFF. CDR3 bases: TGTGCCAGCAGTCCACCTACGACAGGGAAGTCTGAAGCTTTCTTT.

In regard to this clonotype: Lacking the conserved final phenylalanine or tryptophan, this CDR3 likely reflects a read error. Because the CDR3's place on the DNA is in doubt, the DNA is left out and the CDR3 is given as listed by TCRdb. The rearrangement uses TRBV10-3 and TRBJ2-7; the table's D call of TRBD1 was not tested on the DNA. Ends included, the CDR3 has 16 residues. Per the germline V gene, CDR1 is ENHRY and CDR2 is SYGVKD. The CDR3 loop reads CAISAGGQNYGYTFGS.

Notes on this clonotype: Here the CDR3 omits its conserved ending phenylalanine or tryptophan, so a read error is the likely source. The DNA is omitted, as the CDR3 cannot be located on it reliably, and the CDR3 follows TCRdb's listing. The rearrangement uses TRBV12-3 or TRBV12-4 and TRBJ2-7; the table's TRBD1 call for D was not verified on the DNA. The CDR3 extends over 17 residues, inclusive of both ends. This CDR3 is CASSITPGRTYGYTFGS.